This is a list of T cell receptor beta chains from one sample in a study of Graves' ophthalmopathy and Graves' hyperthyroidism. A single record per CDR3 protein comes from TCRdb applying MiXCR to the multiplex PCR reads. The repertoire holds 350,000 to 450,000 distinct CDR3 sequences, around 20% seen once, with around 1.5% in the top ten. Sequenced input: peripheral blood. The receptors derive from a young woman with Graves' ophthalmopathy. CDR3s include the opening cysteine and the closing phenylalanine or tryptophan. A D gene is named only where the DNA matches it firmly. Size is stated for part of the rows, as once, few or many counts, or as a class when the clone is expanded.

v_call	d_call	clone_size	j_call	cdr3_aa	cdr3_nt
TRBV4-3	TRBD2	many	TRBJ2-5	CASSQDLWGGIQETQYF	TGCGCCAGCAGCCAAGATTTGTGGGGAGGGATTCAAGAGACCCAGTACTTC
TRBV6-2/TRBV6-3	.	many	TRBJ2-7	CASSPSRGGGSYEQYF	TGTGCCAGCAGTCCCTCCAGGGGGGGGGGCTCCTACGAGCAGTACTTC
TRBV11-2	TRBD1	many	TRBJ1-5	CASSFGGGGGGSNQPQHF	TGTGCCAGCAGCTTTGGGGGAGGGGGCGGCGGAAGCAATCAGCCCCAGCATTTT
TRBV24-1	TRBD2	many	TRBJ2-7	CATSSAGATYEQYF	TGTGCCACCAGTTCAGCGGGGGCCACCTACGAGCAGTACTTC
TRBV24-1	TRBD1	many	TRBJ2-4	CATSESGTGDIKYF	TGTGCCACCAGTGAGTCCGGGACAGGGGACATAAAGTACTTC
TRBV6-1	.	once	TRBJ1-5	CASNRRGYNQPQHF	TGTGCCAGCAACCGACGGGGTTACAATCAGCCCCAGCATTTT
TRBV6-4	.	few	TRBJ1-6	CASSDERGSYNSPLHF	TGTGCCAGCAGTGACGAGCGAGGCTCCTATAATTCACCCCTCCACTTT
TRBV20-1	TRBD2	many	TRBJ2-7	CSARLGGGEQYF	TGCAGTGCTAGATTGGGGGGGGGCGAGCAGTACTTC
TRBV11-2	.	many	TRBJ2-4	CASSLTPGAKNIQYF	TGTGCCAGCAGCTTAACTCCAGGAGCCAAAAACATTCAGTACTTC
TRBV4-1	TRBD1	many	TRBJ1-5	CASSQGSGGQPQHF	TGCGCCAGCAGCCAAGGATCAGGGGGGCAGCCCCAGCATTTT
TRBV6-5	.	many	TRBJ1-2	CASSYSWQANYGYTF	TGTGCCAGCAGTTACTCCTGGCAGGCTAACTATGGCTACACCTTC
TRBV28	TRBD1	many	TRBJ2-4	CASRPFPGQKVVAKNIQYF	TGTGCCAGCAGACCTTTCCCGGGACAGAAGGTTGTGGCCAAAAACATTCAGTACTTC
TRBV19	.	many	TRBJ1-1	CASSPQGISEAFF	TGTGCCAGTAGTCCGCAGGGGATTAGTGAAGCTTTCTTT
TRBV12-3/TRBV12-4	.	many	TRBJ2-2	CASSLDTLGGRGLFF	TGTGCCAGCAGTTTAGATACGCTGGGCGGGCGGGGGCTGTTTTTT
TRBV29-1	.	many	TRBJ1-1	CSGVNTEAFF	TGCAGCGGAGTGAACACTGAAGCTTTCTTT
TRBV12-3/TRBV12-4	.	many	TRBJ1-3	CASSLNRDTIYF	TGTGCCAGCAGTTTAAACAGGGACACCATATATTTT
TRBV11-2	.	few	TRBJ2-7	CASSRPSSGPLEQYF	TGTGCCAGCAGCCGACCCTCCTCGGGGCCCCTCGAGCAGTACTTC
TRBV28	.	.	TRBJ2-7	CASSTGRTSYEQYF	TGTGCCAGCAGTACGGGACGGACCTCCTACGAGCAGTACTTC
TRBV18	.	.	TRBJ1-6	CASSPRETYPLHF	TGTGCCAGCTCACCACGGGAGACTTATCCCCTCCACTTT
TRBV7-8	TRBD2	.	TRBJ2-7	CATKLAGESYEQYF	TGTGCCACCAAGCTGGCGGGAGAAAGCTACGAGCAGTACTTC
TRBV7-3	TRBD2	.	TRBJ2-7	CASSPGTSINEQYF	TGTGCCAGCAGCCCCGGGACTAGCATCAACGAGCAGTACTTC
TRBV20-1	TRBD2	many	TRBJ2-5	CSARDPTGLAGGPGETQYF	TGCAGTGCTAGAGACCCAACGGGACTAGCGGGGGGGCCCGGAGAGACCCAGTACTTC
TRBV4-2	.	many	TRBJ2-2	CASSQGGLNTGELFF	TGTGCCAGCAGCCAAGGGGGACTGAACACCGGGGAGCTGTTTTTT
TRBV6-1	.	many	TRBJ1-1	CASTRRATGITEAFF	TGTGCCAGCACTAGAAGGGCCACTGGGATCACTGAAGCTTTCTTT
TRBV2	.	many	TRBJ2-2	CASSVDGTTGELFF	TGTGCCAGCAGTGTTGACGGTACTACCGGGGAGCTGTTTTTT
TRBV7-9	.	many	TRBJ1-1	CASSNTFGLETEAFF	TGTGCCAGCAGCAACACTTTCGGGTTGGAAACTGAAGCTTTCTTT
TRBV6-1	.	many	TRBJ2-2	CASIPGRNTGELFF	TGTGCCAGCATCCCGGGCCGGAACACCGGGGAGCTGTTTTTT
TRBV7-2	.	many	TRBJ1-3	CASSLRATGNTIYF	TGTGCCAGCAGCTTAAGGGCGACCGGAAACACCATATATTTT
TRBV12-3/TRBV12-4	TRBD1	many	TRBJ1-1	CASSTRMGQGIDTEAFF	TGTGCCAGCAGTACAAGGATGGGACAGGGTATCGACACTGAAGCTTTCTTT
TRBV19	TRBD1	once	TRBJ2-7	CASSIGQGAPYEQYF	TGTGCCAGTAGTATAGGACAGGGGGCCCCCTACGAGCAGTACTTC
TRBV12-3/TRBV12-4	.	.	TRBJ2-5	CASTVDWEWTQYF	TGTGCCAGCACTGTGGACTGGGAATGGACCCAGTACTTC
TRBV6-1	.	many	TRBJ2-5	CASSHIQETQYF	TGTGCCAGCAGTCATATCCAAGAGACCCAGTACTTC